Following are 18 T cell receptor beta chains from one sample sequenced in a study of cytomegalovirus exposure and HLA in healthy donors. Amplification used 60 Vbeta primers and 13 Jbeta primers. TCRdb's copy holds only in-frame clones and misses some; the assay was immunoSEQ multiplex PCR. The table shows 110,000 to 150,000 clones, with around 80% occurring only once. Source material: PBMCs. The receptor source for this set is a woman aged 40-49 years in good health and CMV-seropositive.

V gene TRBV13 combines with J gene TRBJ2-7, with 8 bases aligning to TRBD2. The CDR3 length is 15 residues. The V gene end was trimmed by 0 bases and the J gene end by 7 bases; junction bases not matched to a gene: 8. Per germline, CDR1 PRHDT and CDR2 FYEKMQ (reference sequence). CDR3 sequence: CASSLGGAGVREQYF. In nucleotides, the CDR3 is TGTGCCAGCAGCTTAGGTGGAGCGGGAGTGCGTGAGCAGTACTTC.

This clone was picked up one time. The V call is TRBV2, the J call TRBJ2-2, with 9 bases that match TRBD1. This CDR3 is 14 amino acids long. CDR1 is SNHLY and CDR2 is FYNNEI in the germline V gene. Trimming took 6 bases from V and 6 from J; bases not matched to a gene: 5. For the CDR3, the DNA is TGTGCCAGCAGAGAGACAGGGGGTCCCGGGGAGCTGTTTTTT. Its protein is CASRETGGPGELFF.

The rearrangement links TRBV28 to TRBJ1-1; possible D gene TRBD1, 6 bases. V was trimmed by 3 bases and J by 10 bases, leaving 12 bases between them. CDR3 length: 12 residues. The V gene's germline CDR1 is MDHEN and CDR2 SYDVKM. CDR3 loop: CASSFPEQGAFF. CDR3 DNA sequence: TGTGCCAGCAGTTTTCCTGAACAGGGAGCTTTCTTT.

The chain recombines TRBV5-8 with TRBJ1-5, with a possible D match to TRBD1 (6 bases). The germline CDR1 and CDR2 sequences are SGHTS and YDEGEE. V lost 6 bases and J lost 7, with 23 bases in between. This CDR3 has 16 amino acids. The CDR3 reads CASTTGTLGYGQPQHF. Written as DNA, the CDR3 is TGTGCCAGCACCACAGGGACCTTGGGTTACGGGCAGCCCCAGCATTTT.

This clone was detected only once. The V gene is TRBV10-3, the J gene TRBJ2-7, with 12 bases fitting TRBD2. The junction had 5 bases not matched to a gene; V was cut back by 5 bases and J by 3 bases. CDR3 length: 15 residues. From germline, CDR1 is ENHRY and CDR2 SYGVKD. CDR3 nucleotides: TGTGCCATCAGTAAGGGACTAGCGGGTGACTACGAGCAGTACTTC. Protein: CAISKGLAGDYEQYF.

A few counts support this clone. The CDR3 loop is CATLGPGTGVGNQPQHF. The CDR3 DNA reads TGTGCCACCCTCGGCCCCGGGACAGGGGTAGGTAATCAGCCCCAGCATTTT. This rearrangement joins TRBV28 to TRBJ1-5; 10 nucleotides align to TRBD1. Germline trimming cut 10 bases from V and 4 bases from J; bases unmatched to any gene: 16. This CDR3 has 17 residues. Germline V gene lookup returns CDR1 MDHEN and CDR2 SYDVKM.

This clone was picked up a small number of times. The V call is TRBV7-9, the J call TRBJ1-4, with 7 bases lining up with TRBD1. This CDR3 is 14 amino acids long. Germline V gene data show CDR1 as SEHNR and CDR2 as FQNEAQ (reference sequence). After removal of 6 bases from V and 4 bases from J, the junction contained 5 bases not matched to a gene. CDR3 loop: CASRLGTVNEKLFF. Here the CDR3 DNA reads TGTGCCAGCAGACTCGGGACAGTTAATGAAAAACTGTTTTTT.

The chain combines TRBV6-5 with TRBJ1-3, with 8 bases matching TRBD1. V was clipped by 2 bases and J by 3 bases; unmatched bases: 3. CDR3 length equals 15 residues. Germline V gene sequence: CDR1 MNHEY, CDR2 SVGAGI. CDR3 amino acids: CASSYTDRVGNTIYF. CDR3 bases: TGTGCCAGCAGTTACACGGACAGGGTTGGAAACACCATATATTTT.

This clone came up once. The J gene is TRBJ2-7, the V gene TRBV7-8; TRBD1 is a possible D gene (5 bases). Germline V gives CDR1 SGHVS, CDR2 FQNEAQ. V lost 0 bases to trimming and J lost 4 bases, with 13 bases between them. The CDR3 extends over 15 amino acids. CDR3 residues: CASSLATDTSYEQYF. For the CDR3, the DNA is TGTGCCAGCAGCTTAGCCACGGACACCTCTTACGAGCAGTACTTC. The full variable domain, completed using reference TRBV7-8 and TRBJ2-7, is GAGVSQSPRYKVAKRGQDVALRCDPISGHVSLFWYQQALGQGPEFLTYFQNEAQLDKSGLPSDRFFAERPEGSVSTLKIQRTQQEDSAVYLCASSLATDTSYEQYFGPGTRLTVT.

The chain couples TRBV18 to TRBJ1-1; 7 positions agree with TRBD1. J lost 1 base, V lost 8 bases, and 7 bases had no gene match. The germline V gene has CDR1 KGHSH and CDR2 LQKENI. The CDR3 spans 14 residues. CDR3 sequence: CASTEGASNTEAFF. The DNA for the CDR3 is TGTGCCAGCACCGAGGGGGCCTCGAACACTGAAGCTTTCTTT.

The rearrangement links TRBV28 to TRBJ2-2, with TRBD1 as a possible D gene (5 bases). Germline CDR1 reads MDHEN; CDR2 reads SYDVKM. The length of the CDR3 is 13 residues. Trimming removed 5 bases from V and 6 bases from J, with 10 bases in between. The CDR3 DNA reads as TGTGCCAGCAGTCCCGGACATCCCGGGGAGCTGTTTTTT. This codes for CASSPGHPGELFF.

A few counts support this clone. This rearrangement joins TRBV28 to TRBJ2-2; 9 bases match TRBD2. This CDR3 is built from 15 residues. Germline V gives CDR1 MDHEN, CDR2 SYDVKM. The V gene end was trimmed by 3 bases and the J gene end by 6 bases; junction bases not matched to a gene: 5. The CDR3 loop is CASSFPGTSSGELFF. DNA of the CDR3: TGTGCCAGCAGTTTTCCCGGGACTAGCTCCGGGGAGCTGTTTTTT.

The chain recombines TRBV6-6 with TRBJ2-7; D perhaps matches TRBD2 (5 bases). Trimming took off 0 bases at V and 0 bases at J, with 9 bases between the two ends. The CDR3 is 15 residues long. The germline V gene encodes CDR1 MNHNY and CDR2 SVGAGI (reference sequence). The CDR3 bases are TGTGCCAGCAGTTACTCCAGCGGTAGCTCCTACGAGCAGTACTTC. This encodes CASSYSSGSSYEQYF.

This clone was detected a few times. The CDR3 nucleotides read TGTGCCAGCAGCCTTCGGGACAGGGTGCGGCACACTGAAGCTTTCTTT. This sequence encodes CASSLRDRVRHTEAFF. This chain links TRBV5-4 with TRBJ1-1, with TRBD1 identical over 9 bases. Per the germline V gene, CDR1 is SGHNT and CDR2 is YYREEE (reference sequence). Losses at the gene ends were 4 bases for V and 3 bases for J; bases not matched to a gene: 10. This CDR3 comprises 16 residues.

V usage is TRBV25-1 and J usage is TRBJ2-1; 9 nucleotides line up with TRBD2. This CDR3 comprises 15 residues. Losses at the gene ends were 5 bases for V and 6 bases for J; bases not matched to a gene: 8. Germline V gene lookup returns CDR1 MGHDK and CDR2 SYGVNS. The chain's CDR3 is CASSRRGRAGNEQFF. CDR3 nucleotide sequence: TGTGCCAGCAGTAGACGCGGGAGGGCCGGCAATGAGCAGTTCTTC.

Details on this clone: Other DNA variants within this sample encode the same CDR3. The V gene is TRBV19, the J gene TRBJ1-5, with D perhaps matching TRBD1 (6 bases). Looked up from germline, CDR1 is LNHDA and CDR2 is SQIVND (reference sequence). The V and J ends lost 7 bases and 6 bases respectively, with 13 bases between them. The CDR3 runs to 13 residues. CDR3: CASTPTGLQPQHF. The CDR3 nucleotides are TGTGCCAGTACCCCTACAGGGCTTCAGCCCCAGCATTTT.

The gene calls are TRBV9 and TRBJ2-5; 11 bases line up with TRBD2. Germline V gene sequence: CDR1 SGDLS, CDR2 YYNGEE. The CDR3 loop spans 16 amino acids. J was trimmed by 7 bases and V by 4 bases; bases with no gene match: 12. The CDR3 reads CASSTGTSGPEGTQYF. As DNA, the CDR3 is TGTGCCAGCAGCACGGGGACTAGCGGCCCTGAGGGGACCCAGTACTTC.

V and J are TRBV5-1 and TRBJ2-7; 9 nucleotides agree with TRBD1. Germline V lookup: CDR1 SGHRS, CDR2 YFSETQ. This CDR3 comprises 14 residues. V lost 3 bases to trimming and J lost 7 bases; unmatched junction nucleotides: 8. The CDR3 loop reads CASSSDRGDREQYF. CDR3 nucleotide sequence: TGCGCCAGCAGCTCGGACAGGGGAGATAGGGAGCAGTACTTC.